Sequencing of this T cell receptor beta chain was carried out in a study of shared clonotypes between healthy human individuals. The CDR3 is 14 amino acids. Per germline, CDR1 SGHTA and CDR2 FQGNSA. Trimming left V 1 base short and J 1 base short, with 8 bases between. The assay was immunoSEQ multiplex PCR, and TCRdb's table has in-frame clones only and misses some. The table shows roughly 520,000 clones, with 95% to 96% occurring only once. The donors, healthy adults who were HIV-negative, had experienced no recent acute infections or vaccinations. Of note for this clone: At the DNA level, this CDR3 is encoded by other sequences in the same sample as well.

Sequencing was done on a sample of naive CD4+ T cells sorted from blood. Subset indicated: CD45RA+ positively selected. This receptor was identified in a woman in her thirties in good health. The rearrangement uses TRBV7-2 and TRBJ2-7; D perhaps matches TRBD2 (5 bases). CDR3 protein: CASSLGLSSYEQYF. The CDR3 DNA follows: TGTGCCAGCAGCTTAGGACTATCTTCCTACGAGCAGTACTTC.